This T cell receptor beta chain was identified in a study of type 1 and type 2 diabetes patients (dated by TCRdb to 2016 to 2018). About the study as a whole: About ten type 1 diabetes patients, a few type 2 diabetes patients and roughly 6 nondiabetic controls were recruited in China to form the cohort. Throughout the study, CD4 or CD8 MicroBeads on MACS columns were used to positively select CD4+ and CD8+ T cells from PBMCs. A total of 15 million to 20 million paired-end reads were generated across the whole study. TCRbeta repertoires were profiled by high-throughput sequencing in the study to compare type 1 diabetes, type 2 diabetes and nondiabetic individuals. Type 2 diabetes patients were used as a disease comparison group for the type 1 diabetes patients. Similar V gene usage was observed when roughly 20-cycle and approximately 26-cycle amplification were compared, suggesting similar primer efficiencies and random PCR bias. Sequencing of the TCRbeta libraries was paired-end and was performed on Illumina HiSeq 2000 or MiSeq instruments. The investigation overall reported the following: Type 2 diabetes patients had few highly-expanded CD4+ clones, median one, accounting for a median about 4% of reads. Type 2 diabetes and control samples had highly correlated V and J gene usage patterns, with the correlation between samples averaging roughly 0.97. Study groups were not matched for age and gender, which possibly biased interpretation. In both CD4+ and CD8+ T cells, type 2 diabetes repertoires were highly diverse and significantly more diverse than type 1 diabetes repertoires. Since just a limited number of T2D and control samples were sequenced, some T1D-only HECs might also appear in more T2D or control samples.

The sample was run on an Illumina MiSeq. TCRbeta CDR3 amplification used genomic DNA from the sorted T cell subsets as template. Multiplex PCR with 30 forward and 13 reverse primers amplified the TCRbeta CDR3 region. PCR products were purified with AMPure XP beads, after which indices and adaptors were added in a second 25-cycle PCR. Before sequencing, the libraries were purified from gel with the QIAquick Gel Extraction Kit. Regarding the original processing steps: FLASH was used to merge the paired-end reads, and IgBLAST was used to align the reads to IMGT V, D and J germline references. After reads whose alignment identity to germline references fell below 70% were discarded, 10,000,000 or so reads remained study-wide. Following IMGT definitions, CDR3 boundaries, reading frame and productivity were assigned. Clones at or above 1% of reads were defined as highly-expanded clones, and diversity was measured by normalized Shannon entropy. Group differences in Shannon entropy were tested with unpaired two-tailed t-tests. Clones were called with MiXCR by TCRdb after fastp trimmed the public reads at Q25, and only in-frame beta chains were retained. Duplicate CDR3 protein sequences are folded into a single record with the most common DNA and genes. TCRdb's processing, not the authors', yielded these V and J calls. The sample table lists 250,000 or so distinct CDR3 sequences, 40% to 50% of them with a count of one. Approximately 14% of the sample comes from the top ten.

This clonotype has a single count. The specificity of this receptor is unknown. Qualities for individual bases were not recorded, and no much larger clone is one base off. Evidence from one read is weak. The CDR3 runs 16 amino acids, cysteine and phenylalanine included. Left in the record is the CDR3 DNA by itself, 48 bases read in frame from the first base. Based on the germline V gene (reference sequence), the CDR1 and CDR2 sequences are LNHDA and SQIVND. V drops 6 bases and J drops 1 base, leaving 15 bases in between. Every diabetic patient fulfilled standard classification criteria for type 1 or type 2 diabetes, and glucose and C-peptide were evaluated using WHO-recommended methods. Donors with other autoimmune diseases or infections within the previous four weeks were excluded from participation. Around 10 milliliters of peripheral blood were drawn from each participant. PBMCs were isolated with LymphoPrep density separation.

The chain joins TRBV19 to TRBJ1-4; 6 matching bases give a weak D call of TRBD1. This receptor was taken from a man younger than 35 with type 2 diabetes. Material for sequencing was peripheral blood mononuclear cells (PBMCs). The nucleotide sequence reads TGTGCCAGTAGCCCGAGGGGGGCAGGAACTAATGAAAAACTGTTTTTT. This encodes CASSPRGAGTNEKLFF.